Listed here are 13 T cell receptor beta chains from one sample, sequenced in a study of blood T cell repertoires in COVID-19. Clones were read by immunoSEQ multiplex PCR, and TCRdb kept only the in-frame ones, dropping some. The top ten hold roughly 14% of the sample, which has about 69,000 clones, more than 80% seen once. Material: peripheral blood. Receptors were obtained from a man aged 50-59 years with COVID-19, enrolled during active disease.

This clone was observed a few times. The chain recombines TRBV9 with TRBJ1-6; no reliable D call. In germline, CDR1 is SGDLS, CDR2 YYNGEE. The ends were cut back, 4 bases at V and 9 bases at J, with 11 bases in the middle. The CDR3 has 13 amino acids. The DNA of the CDR3 is TGTGCCAGCAGCCCGAGGGAGGGTTCACCCCTCCACTTT. This sequence encodes CASSPREGSPLHF. The full variable domain, its missing parts supplied by reference TRBV9 and TRBJ1-6, is DSGVTQTPKHLITATGQRVTLRCSPRSGDLSVYWYQQSLDQGLQFLIQYYNGEERAKGNILERFSAQQFPDLHSELNLSSLELGDSALYFCASSPREGSPLHFGNGTRLTVT.

The chain has TRBV10-3 and TRBJ2-5; TRBD2 might be the D (6 bases). V lost 3 bases and J lost 5, with 13 bases in between. The CDR3 runs to 14 residues. Germline CDR1 reads ENHRY; CDR2 reads SYGVKD. CDR3 bases: TGTGCCATCAGTGATTCTGGCGGGGTGGAGACCCAGTACTTC. Its translation: CAISDSGGVETQYF.

The chain carries TRBV4-1 and TRBJ1-5, with 8 bases lining up with TRBD1. CDR1 and CDR2 from the germline V gene are MGHRA and YSYEKL. J gave up 5 bases and V 4 bases, and 13 bases lay outside the gene matches. This CDR3 region has 17 residues. The CDR3 loop is CASSPLPYRGIDQPQHF. For the CDR3, the DNA is TGCGCCAGCAGCCCATTACCTTACAGGGGGATCGATCAGCCCCAGCATTTT.

The chain uses TRBV18 and TRBJ2-5; 8 bases align to TRBD2. This CDR3 region has 18 residues. Germline CDR1 and CDR2: KGHSH and LQKENI. J lost 3 bases, V lost 0 bases, and 12 bases had no gene match. CDR3 amino acids: CASSPPDRTSFIEETQYF. The CDR3, as DNA: TGTGCCAGCTCACCACCCGACAGGACTAGCTTTATTGAAGAGACCCAGTACTTC.

V usage is TRBV6-5 and J usage is TRBJ2-4, with TRBD2 matching over 12 bases. Germline CDR1 is MNHEY and CDR2 is SVGAGI. The length of the CDR3 is 15 residues. V shed 4 bases and J 4 bases; nucleotides not matched to a gene: 2. The CDR3, as DNA: TGTGCCAGCAGTTGGCTAGCGGGGGGGAAAAACATTCAGTACTTC. It specifies CASSWLAGGKNIQYF.

The rearrangement joins TRBV9 to TRBJ1-4; possible D gene TRBD1, 6 bases. The CDR3 contains 16 residues. The germline V gene encodes CDR1 SGDLS and CDR2 YYNGEE. Trimming took off 3 bases at V and 7 bases at J, with 19 bases between the two ends. The CDR3 nucleotides are TGTGCCAGCAGCGCCGCCAACAGGGCTTTTGGTGAAAAACTGTTTTTT. This codes for CASSAANRAFGEKLFF.

In its sample, this clone was seen a few times. The chain carries TRBV4-1 and TRBJ1-2; 8 bases line up with TRBD1. V gave up 2 bases and J gave up 5 bases; unmatched junction bases: 7. Germline CDR1 is MGHRA and CDR2 is YSYEKL. This CDR3 is 15 amino acids long. CDR3 coding DNA: TGCGCCAGCAGCCAACCCGGGACAGGACGGTATGGCTACACCTTC. This sequence encodes CASSQPGTGRYGYTF.

This clone was recorded only once. This chain links TRBV7-9 with TRBJ2-1; weak D call: TRBD1 (6 bases). CDR1 and CDR2 from the germline V gene are SEHNR and FQNEAQ (reference sequence). The CDR3 contains 13 residues. Trimming stripped 4 bases from V and 7 bases from J, with 11 bases between. The CDR3 DNA is TGTGCCAGCAGCTATGCAGGGGTTAATGAGCAGTTCTTC. Amino acids: CASSYAGVNEQFF.

The genes are TRBV4-1 and TRBJ2-2; 7 bases agree with TRBD1. Germline V gene sequence: CDR1 MGHRA, CDR2 YSYEKL. The length of the CDR3 is 16 residues. With V trimmed by 1 base and J by 6 bases, 8 bases remained unmatched. Here the CDR3 reads CASSQGATGIPGELFF. CDR3 in DNA: TGCGCCAGCAGCCAAGGAGCGACAGGGATTCCCGGGGAGCTGTTTTTT.

This clone appeared once. Other DNA sequences in the same sample also yield this CDR3. This sequence joins TRBV12-3 or TRBV12-4 and TRBJ1-6, with a possible D match to TRBD1 (5 bases). This CDR3 has 12 amino acids. Between the trimmed V and J ends, which lost 4 bases and 7 bases, there was a span of 5 bases. The CDR3 nucleotides read TGTGCCAGCAGTTCAGGGAATTCACCCCTCCACTTT. It translates to CASSSGNSPLHF.

The chain carries TRBV27 and TRBJ1-1; the D is unclear. This CDR3 comprises 13 residues. Trimming left V 2 bases short and J 4 bases short, with 8 bases between. Germline CDR1 MNHEY, CDR2 SMNVEV (reference sequence). CDR3 DNA: TGTGCCAGCAGTTTAGCGGTGGGCACTGAAGCTTTCTTT. This codes for CASSLAVGTEAFF.

The genes are TRBV9 and TRBJ1-6; 7 bases line up with TRBD1. The germline V gene has CDR1 SGDLS and CDR2 YYNGEE. With V trimmed by 0 bases and J by 9 bases, 3 bases remained unmatched. There are 14 residues in the CDR3. The CDR3 coding sequence is TGTGCCAGCAGCGTAGGGCAGGGGGGTTCACCCCTCCACTTT. It encodes CASSVGQGGSPLHF.

V usage is TRBV5-6 and J usage is TRBJ1-2; no firm D call. The CDR3 consists of 15 residues. V was clipped by 0 bases and J by 1 base, with 10 bases between them. The germline CDR1 and CDR2 sequences are SGHDT and YYEEEE. The CDR3 spells CASSLEVADNYGYTF. Written as DNA, the CDR3 is TGTGCCAGCAGCTTGGAAGTCGCGGATAACTATGGCTACACCTTC.